Each of the 23 T cell receptor beta chains below was sequenced from the same sample in a study of vaccination effects on CD4 cells after COVID-19. CD4+ T cells specific for antigen were expanded with viral peptide pools by the ViraFEST assay before sequencing. CD4+ T cells were isolated after about eleven days of culture. Each vaccine recipient was nucleocapsid antibody negative and had no prior SARS-CoV-2 infection. TCRdb keeps only in-frame clones here, not all; method: immunoSEQ multiplex PCR. The table has fewer than 30,000 clones, 65% to 75% seen once. No antigens are known for them. This sample comprised CD4+ T cells from PBMCs cultured with SARS-CoV-2 spike peptides, obtained before COVID-19 vaccination. Receptors originate from a human donor who received a COVID-19 vaccine.

The rearrangement links TRBV19 to TRBJ2-2; 10 positions agree with TRBD1. The V segment lost 4 bases and the J segment 7 bases; nucleotides outside the gene matches: 15. From germline, CDR1 is LNHDA and CDR2 SQIVND (reference sequence). The CDR3 is made up of 18 amino acids. CDR3 nucleotide sequence: TGTGCCAGTAGTACGGGACAGGGGCTCCCGATCCGTGACGGGGAGCTGTTTTTT. Amino acids: CASSTGQGLPIRDGELFF.

The chain employs TRBV6-5 and TRBJ2-7; D not resolved. Germline values: CDR1 MNHEY, CDR2 SVGAGI. V was trimmed by 0 bases and J by 0 bases, leaving 6 bases between them. The CDR3 has 14 residues. Written as DNA, the CDR3 is TGTGCCAGCAGTTACTCGTCCAGCTCCTACGAGCAGTACTTC. Protein: CASSYSSSSYEQYF.

This sequence joins TRBV2 and TRBJ2-1; 9 bases agree with TRBD2. Germline V CDR1 and CDR2: SNHLY, FYNNEI. Unmatched junction bases numbered 4, after V lost 7 bases and J lost 9 bases. This CDR3 is built from 12 residues. The CDR3 DNA is TGTGCCAGCACTAGCGGGAACGGTGAGCAGTTCTTC. It yields the protein CASTSGNGEQFF.

The chain is built from TRBV6-5 and TRBJ1-2; 7 bases match TRBD1. The CDR3 contains 16 residues. The ends lost 2 bases at V and 7 bases at J; junction bases unmatched: 13. Germline CDR1 MNHEY, CDR2 SVGAGI. The CDR3 protein is CASSYKGIGRGTGYTF. The CDR3 nucleotides read TGTGCCAGCAGTTACAAGGGAATCGGCAGGGGGACTGGCTACACCTTC.

The rearrangement joins TRBV14 to TRBJ1-6; tentative D call: TRBD1 (6 bases). This CDR3 is 15 amino acids long. V was trimmed by 1 base and J by 5 bases, leaving 9 bases between them. Germline V CDR1 and CDR2: SGHDN, FVKESK. The CDR3 DNA is TGTGCCAGCAGCCAAGCGGGGGCGGATAATTCACCCCTCCACTTT. Amino acids: CASSQAGADNSPLHF.

J is TRBJ2-1 and V is TRBV7-2; the D is unclear. The V gene lost 5 bases and the J gene lost 5 bases, with 16 bases spanning the gap. The CDR3 covers 15 residues. The germline gives CDR1 SGHTA, CDR2 FQGNSA. The CDR3 coding sequence is TGTGCCAGCAGCCATTTTTTCCTCATCCACAATGAGCAGTTCTTC. It translates to CASSHFFLIHNEQFF. The whole variable domain, filled in from reference TRBV7-2 and TRBJ2-1, reads GAGVSQSPSNKVTEKGKDVELRCDPISGHTALYWYRQSLGQGLEFLIYFQGNSAPDKSGLPSDRFSAERTGGSVSTLTIQRTQQEDSAVYLCASSHFFLIHNEQFFGPGTRLTVL.

This clone was detected once. The gene calls are TRBV19 and TRBJ2-3; TRBD2 is a possible D gene (5 bases). The CDR3 has 15 amino acids. The germline V gene has CDR1 LNHDA and CDR2 SQIVND (reference sequence). The V gene lost 1 base and the J gene lost 3 bases, with 11 bases spanning the gap. CDR3 DNA sequence: TGTGCCAGTAGTATAGGCAGAGGGCCGACAGATACGCAGTATTTT. It yields the protein CASSIGRGPTDTQYF. Looking up the rest from reference TRBV19 and TRBJ2-3 gives the full variable domain: DGGITQSPKYLFRKEGQNVTLSCEQNLNHDAMYWYRQDPGQGLRLIYYSQIVNDFQKGDIAEGYSVSREKKESFPLTVTSAQKNPTAFYLCASSIGRGPTDTQYFGPGTRLTVL.

J is TRBJ2-3 and V is TRBV9, with D perhaps TRBD1 or TRBD2 (5 bases each). CDR1 and CDR2 (germline): SGDLS, YYNGEE. This CDR3 comprises 13 residues. Between the trimmed V and J ends, which lost 0 bases and 11 bases, there was a span of 13 bases. Here the CDR3 DNA reads TGTGCCAGCAGCGTAGGTCGAGAGAGGGGGCAGTATTTT. Translation: CASSVGRERGQYF.

This chain joins TRBV6-2 or TRBV6-3 and TRBJ2-7, with D perhaps matching TRBD1 (6 bases). The CDR3 extends over 20 amino acids. Germline V lookup: CDR1 MNHEY, CDR2 SVGEGT. The V gene lost 0 bases and the J gene lost 1 base, with 25 bases spanning the gap. CDR3 loop: CASSYSTTTSGRGRSYEQYF. CDR3 coding DNA: TGTGCCAGCAGTTACTCTACTACGACAAGTGGCAGGGGCCGATCCTACGAGCAGTACTTC.

The chain carries TRBV11-2 and TRBJ1-1; the D is unclear. Germline V gene data show CDR1 as SGHAT and CDR2 as FQNNGV. The CDR3 contains 13 residues. Trimming removed 4 bases from V and 1 base from J, with 7 bases in between. The DNA of the CDR3 is TGTGCCAGCAGCTATCAAAGGAACACTGAAGCTTTCTTT. Its translation: CASSYQRNTEAFF.

This chain connects TRBV5-6 to TRBJ2-1, with D perhaps being TRBD1 or TRBD2 (5 bases each). From germline, CDR1 is SGHDT and CDR2 YYEEEE. This CDR3 has 16 amino acids. V gave up 1 base and J gave up 0 bases, with 11 bases separating them. Here the CDR3 DNA reads TGTGCCAGCAGCTTGTATGGGACGACCTCCTACAATGAGCAGTTCTTC. Translated, it gives CASSLYGTTSYNEQFF.

The chain joins TRBV6-5 to TRBJ2-7, with D uncertain. V was clipped by 5 bases and J by 2 bases, with 13 bases between them. The CDR3 is 14 residues long. Germline CDR1 reads MNHEY; CDR2 reads SVGAGI. CDR3 sequence reads: CASSTAGSAYEQYF. The CDR3 nucleotides are TGTGCCAGCAGTACTGCAGGATCTGCCTACGAGCAGTACTTC.

The gene calls are TRBV5-1 and TRBJ1-1; no firm D call. The germline gives CDR1 SGHRS, CDR2 YFSETQ. This CDR3 is built from 13 residues. V lost 2 bases and J lost 0, with 5 bases in between. The CDR3 nucleotides are TGCGCCAGCAGCTTTAATTTGAACACTGAAGCTTTCTTT. As protein: CASSFNLNTEAFF.

Judged by abundance, this clone is medium-sized. The chain recombines TRBV5-1 with TRBJ2-7; a possible D gene is TRBD1 (6 bases). The V and J ends lost 5 bases and 4 bases respectively, with 22 bases between them. Germline CDR1 SGHRS, CDR2 YFSETQ. The CDR3 is 16 amino acids. This chain's CDR3 is CASSLPNHRVRYEQYF. The CDR3 nucleotides read TGCGCCAGCAGTCTCCCTAACCACAGGGTTAGGTACGAGCAGTACTTC.

CDR3 coding DNA: TGTGCCACCAGTGATTCATTGTCCCCTAGCGGAGTGAACACCGGGGAGCTGTTTTTT. The encoded protein is CATSDSLSPSGVNTGELFF. The V and J genes are TRBV24-1 and TRBJ2-2; 7 bases match TRBD2. Trimming cost V 2 bases and J 1 base; bases outside gene matches: 12. Germline assignment: CDR1 KGHDR and CDR2 SFDVKD. The CDR3 spans 19 residues.

This chain joins TRBV7-6 and TRBJ2-5; D remains unclear. V gave up 6 bases and J gave up 9 bases, with 23 bases separating them. This CDR3 comprises 15 residues. Germline values: CDR1 SGHVS, CDR2 FNYEAQ. CDR3 nucleotides: TGTGCCAGCAGGCAACTTCGCGGCCAGTTTTTGGCCCAGTACTTC. Its translation is CASRQLRGQFLAQYF.

This clone was counted only a few times. This chain links TRBV2 with TRBJ2-2; TRBD1 aligns across 7 bases. With 10 bases clipped from V and 2 bases from J, the junction kept 7 bases outside the gene matches. The germline gives CDR1 SNHLY, CDR2 FYNNEI. The CDR3 loop spans 14 amino acids. The CDR3 sequence: CATDRQGNTGELFF. The DNA of the CDR3 is TGTGCCACCGACCGACAGGGTAACACCGGGGAGCTGTTTTTT.

This clone showed up just once. This chain links TRBV5-5 with TRBJ1-3, with unresolved D. CDR1 SGHKS and CDR2 YYEKEE come from the germline V gene (reference sequence). This CDR3 contains 16 residues. The V end was cut by 2 bases, the J end by 0 bases, with 12 bases between. CDR3 protein: CASSLDRGFSGNTIYF. The DNA for the CDR3 is TGTGCCAGCAGCTTAGACCGGGGATTCTCTGGAAACACCATATATTTT. The full variable domain, its missing parts supplied by reference TRBV5-5 and TRBJ1-3, is DAGVTQSPTHLIKTRGQQVTLRCSPISGHKSVSWYQQVLGQGPQFIFQYYEKEERGRGNFPDRFSARQFPNYSSELNVNALLLGDSALYLCASSLDRGFSGNTIYFGEGSWLTVV.

V and J are TRBV6-1 and TRBJ1-6, with D possibly matching TRBD1 (6 bases). Trimming stripped 1 base from V and 0 bases from J, with 7 bases between. CDR1 is MNHNS, CDR2 SASEGT, per germline. The CDR3 runs 16 residues. The CDR3 here is CASSEDRVSYNSPLHF. The CDR3, as DNA: TGTGCCAGCAGTGAAGACAGGGTCTCCTATAATTCACCCCTCCACTTT.

The table lists this clone with a few counts. The chain joins TRBV15 to TRBJ2-3; D may match TRBD1 or TRBD2 (5 bases each). V lost 0 bases to trimming and J lost 1 base, with 11 bases between them. The CDR3 contains 16 residues. Germline CDR1 reads LNHNV; CDR2 reads YYDKDF (reference sequence). The CDR3 DNA is TGTGCCACCAGCAGAGAACCGGGACCAGGCACAGATACGCAGTATTTT. The encoded protein is CATSREPGPGTDTQYF.

The CDR3 region is CASSGECNTIYF. The CDR3 coding sequence is TGTGCCAGCTCGGGGGAGTGTAACACCATATATTTT. The rearrangement links TRBV6-5 to TRBJ1-3, with D possibly being TRBD1 (5 bases). CDR1 and CDR2 (germline): MNHEY, SVGAGI. The CDR3 consists of 12 residues. Trimming shortened V by 8 bases and J by 7 bases, and 12 bases separated the two germline ends.

The V and J genes are TRBV7-9 and TRBJ1-1, with D hard to call. The germline gives CDR1 SEHNR, CDR2 FQNEAQ (reference sequence). The CDR3 totals 15 residues. V gave up 1 base and J gave up 1 base, with 10 bases separating them. CDR3 sequence (DNA): TGTGCCAGCAGCTTAGTATCGGGAACGAACACTGAAGCTTTCTTT. Protein sequence: CASSLVSGTNTEAFF.

The chain has TRBV4-2 and TRBJ2-3; 13 positions match TRBD2. The CDR3 length is 16 residues. Germline lookup yields CDR1 LGHNA and CDR2 YNFKEQ. Trimming removed 2 bases from V and 5 bases from J; junction bases left unmatched: 4. The CDR3 region has the DNA TGTGCCAGCAGCCAAACGGGACTAGCGGGGAAAGATACGCAGTATTTT. Translation: CASSQTGLAGKDTQYF.